This entry concerns a single TCR beta chain. Its antigen remains unknown. These data come from a study of molecular identifiers for immune sequencing clone quantification. Overall study findings and caveats: Clones of above 20 RNA copies carried over 97% of effector molecules; in naive cells they carried under 1%.

Naive CD8 sequencing libraries were generated from around 18,000 to 910,000 sorted cells, with 10%, 30% or 50% RNA as input. The bulk TCR libraries were made with methods described before and with listed TCR primers. TCRdb re-called the PCR reads through MiXCR, storing one row per CDR3 protein. The data hold 350,000 or so distinct CDR3 sequences, with about 22% observed a single time. Germline lookup yields CDR1 LNHDA and CDR2 SQIVND (reference sequence). The CDR3 loop spans 15 amino acids. V lost 4 bases to trimming and J lost 5 bases; unmatched junction nucleotides: 6. This sequence originates from a human donor in good health. Some libraries in this study had Jurkat cell RNA spiked in. Specimen: naive CD8+ T cells from blood, with Jurkat cell RNA spiked in. Subset denoted: FACS-sorted CD8+CD4-CCR7+CD45RA+ naive T cells. The V and J genes are TRBV19 and TRBJ2-3, with 10 bases lining up with TRBD1. The DNA of the CDR3 is TGTGCCAGTAGTACGACAGGACAGGGGGGAGATACGCAGTATTTT. It translates to CASSTTGQGGDTQYF.